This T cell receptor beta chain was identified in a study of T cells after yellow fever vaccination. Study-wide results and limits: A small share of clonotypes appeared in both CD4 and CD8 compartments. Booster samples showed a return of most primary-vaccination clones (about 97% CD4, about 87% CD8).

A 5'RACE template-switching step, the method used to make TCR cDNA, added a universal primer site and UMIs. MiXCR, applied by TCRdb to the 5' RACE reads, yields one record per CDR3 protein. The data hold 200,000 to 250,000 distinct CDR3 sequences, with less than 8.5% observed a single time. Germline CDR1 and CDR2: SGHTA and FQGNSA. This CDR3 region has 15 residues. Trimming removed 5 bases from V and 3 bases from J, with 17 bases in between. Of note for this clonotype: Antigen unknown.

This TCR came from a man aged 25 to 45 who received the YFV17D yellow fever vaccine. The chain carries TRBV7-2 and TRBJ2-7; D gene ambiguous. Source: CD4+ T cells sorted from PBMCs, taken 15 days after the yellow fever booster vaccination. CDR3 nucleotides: TGTGCCAGCAGCCCACGACTCTTAACTGTCTACGAGCAGTACTTC. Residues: CASSPRLLTVYEQYF.